Reported below is one T cell receptor beta chain. This entry is derived from a study of blood T cell repertoires in COVID-19. The ends were cut back, 3 bases at V and 8 bases at J, with 21 bases in the middle. The germline V gene encodes CDR1 SGDLS and CDR2 YYNGEE. The length of the CDR3 is 16 residues. The repertoire was sequenced with immunoSEQ multiplex PCR; TCRdb's copy has only in-frame clones and lacks some. This sample has approximately 440,000 clones, with about 90% found just once. The J gene is TRBJ2-1, the V gene TRBV9; D is perhaps TRBD2 (6 bases). This sequence originates from a man between 18 and 29 years old who had recovered from COVID-19. Sample: PBMCs or T cells enriched from blood (not recorded which). This CDR3 is CASSEMLGTWGDEQFF. Written as DNA, the CDR3 is TGTGCCAGCAGCGAAATGCTGGGGACTTGGGGCGATGAGCAGTTCTTC.